This T cell receptor (beta chain) emerged from a study of T cell responses to AZD1222 COVID-19 vaccine. Regarding the study as a whole: White British donors predominated, females outnumbered males, and clonal diversity was possibly underestimated.

Clones were read by immunoSEQ multiplex PCR, and TCRdb kept only the in-frame ones, dropping some. The sample contains more than 150,000 clones, about nine tenths of which appear only once. Regarding this clone: Its antigen remains unknown.

The CDR3 is made up of 16 amino acids. From germline, CDR1 is MDHEN and CDR2 SYDVKM. Trimming stripped 5 bases from V and 4 bases from J, with 20 bases between. The V call is TRBV28, the J call TRBJ1-2; TRBD1 is a possible D gene (6 bases). Sequencing was performed on peripheral blood, taken on day 0 of AZD1222 vaccination. The clonotype originates from an adult in good health. Written as DNA, the CDR3 is TGTGCCAGCAGTACAATCGGGCAGGGGTCTTTCTATGGCTACACCTTC. Amino acids: CASSTIGQGSFYGYTF.